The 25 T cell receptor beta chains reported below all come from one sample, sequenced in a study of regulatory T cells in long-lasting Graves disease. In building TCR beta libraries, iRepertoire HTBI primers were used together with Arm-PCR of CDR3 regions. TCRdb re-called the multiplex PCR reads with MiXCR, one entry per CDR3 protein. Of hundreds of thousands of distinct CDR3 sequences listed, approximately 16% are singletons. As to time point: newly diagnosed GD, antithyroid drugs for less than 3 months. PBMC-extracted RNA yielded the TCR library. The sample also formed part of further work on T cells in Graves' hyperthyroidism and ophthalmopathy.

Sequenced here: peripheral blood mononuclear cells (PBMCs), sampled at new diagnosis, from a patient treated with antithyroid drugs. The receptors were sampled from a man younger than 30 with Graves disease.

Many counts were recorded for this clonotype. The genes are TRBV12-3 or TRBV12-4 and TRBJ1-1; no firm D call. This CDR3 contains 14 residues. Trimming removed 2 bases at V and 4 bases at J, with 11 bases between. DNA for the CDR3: TGTGCCAGCAGTTTAAAGGCATTAGGCACTGAAGCTTTCTTT. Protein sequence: CASSLKALGTEAFF.

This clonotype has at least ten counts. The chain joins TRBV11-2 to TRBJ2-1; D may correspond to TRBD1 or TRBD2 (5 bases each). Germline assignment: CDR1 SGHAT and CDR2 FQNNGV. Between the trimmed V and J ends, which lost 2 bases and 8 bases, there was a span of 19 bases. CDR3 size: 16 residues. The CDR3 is CASSLLGLGPFDEQFF. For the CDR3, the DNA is TGTGCCAGCAGCTTACTAGGACTGGGACCCTTCGATGAGCAGTTCTTC. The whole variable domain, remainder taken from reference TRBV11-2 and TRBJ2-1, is EAGVAQSPRYKIIEKRQSVAFWCNPISGHATLYWYQQILGQGPKLLIQFQNNGVVDDSQLPKDRFSAERLKGVDSTLKIQPAKLEDSAVYLCASSLLGLGPFDEQFFGPGTRLTVL.

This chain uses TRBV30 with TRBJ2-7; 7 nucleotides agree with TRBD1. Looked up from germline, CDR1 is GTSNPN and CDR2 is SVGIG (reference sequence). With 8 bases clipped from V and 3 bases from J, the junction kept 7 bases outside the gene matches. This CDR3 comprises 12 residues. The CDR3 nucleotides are TGTGCCCAGGGGGAACAGGACTACGAGCAGTACTTC. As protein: CAQGEQDYEQYF.

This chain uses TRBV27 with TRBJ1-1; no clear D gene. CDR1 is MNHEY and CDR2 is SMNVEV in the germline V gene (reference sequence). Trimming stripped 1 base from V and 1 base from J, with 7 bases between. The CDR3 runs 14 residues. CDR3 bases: TGTGCCAGCAGTTTATGGAGCGGGAACACTGAAGCTTTCTTT. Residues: CASSLWSGNTEAFF.

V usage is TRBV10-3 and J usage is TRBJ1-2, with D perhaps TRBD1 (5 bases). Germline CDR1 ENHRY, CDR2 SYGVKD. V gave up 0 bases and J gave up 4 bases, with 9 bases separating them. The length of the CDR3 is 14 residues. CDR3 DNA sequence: TGTGCCATCAGTGAGTCCGAGGGACCCTATGGCTACACCTTC. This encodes CAISESEGPYGYTF.

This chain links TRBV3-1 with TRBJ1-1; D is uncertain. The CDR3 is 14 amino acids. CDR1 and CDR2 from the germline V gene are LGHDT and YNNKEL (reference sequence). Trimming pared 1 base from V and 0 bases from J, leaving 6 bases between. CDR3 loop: CASSQAPVNTEAFF. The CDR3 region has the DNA TGTGCCAGCAGCCAAGCCCCAGTGAACACTGAAGCTTTCTTT.

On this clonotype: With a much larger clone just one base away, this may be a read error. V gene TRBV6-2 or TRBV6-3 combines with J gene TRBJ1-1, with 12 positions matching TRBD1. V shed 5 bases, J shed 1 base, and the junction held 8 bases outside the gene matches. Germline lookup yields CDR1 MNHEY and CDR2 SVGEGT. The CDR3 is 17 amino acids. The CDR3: CASSGPGQGAKNTEAFF. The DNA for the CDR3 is TGTGCCAGCAGTGGCCCGGGACAGGGGGCGAAGAACACTGAAGCTTTCTTT.

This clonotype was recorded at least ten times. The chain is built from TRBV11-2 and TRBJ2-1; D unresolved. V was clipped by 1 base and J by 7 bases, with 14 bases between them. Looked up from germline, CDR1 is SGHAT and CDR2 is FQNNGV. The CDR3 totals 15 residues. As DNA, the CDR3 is TGTGCCAGCAGCTTAGTATGGGAAGGGCGGAATGAGCAGTTCTTC. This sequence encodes CASSLVWEGRNEQFF.

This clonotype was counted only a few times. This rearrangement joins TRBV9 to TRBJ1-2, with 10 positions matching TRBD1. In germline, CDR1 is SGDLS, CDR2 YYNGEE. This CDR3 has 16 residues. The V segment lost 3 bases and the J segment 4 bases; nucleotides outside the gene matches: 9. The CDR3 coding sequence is TGTGCCAGCAGCGGCCCGGGACAGGGGTTCGGCTATGGCTACACCTTC. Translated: CASSGPGQGFGYGYTF.

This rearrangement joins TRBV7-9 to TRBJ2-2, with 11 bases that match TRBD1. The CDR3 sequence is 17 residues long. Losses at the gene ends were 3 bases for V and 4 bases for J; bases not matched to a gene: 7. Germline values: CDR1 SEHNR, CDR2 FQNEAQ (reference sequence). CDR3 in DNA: TGTGCCAGCAGCTTGGTTGGGACAGGGGGAGGCACCGGGGAGCTGTTTTTT. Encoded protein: CASSLVGTGGGTGELFF.

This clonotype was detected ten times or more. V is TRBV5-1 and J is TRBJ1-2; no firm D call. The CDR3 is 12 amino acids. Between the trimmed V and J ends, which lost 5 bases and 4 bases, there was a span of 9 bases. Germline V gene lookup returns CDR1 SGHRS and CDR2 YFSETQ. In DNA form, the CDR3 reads TGCGCCAGCAGAGAACCGGGCTATGGCTACACCTTC. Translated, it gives CASREPGYGYTF.

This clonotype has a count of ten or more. Written as DNA, the CDR3 is TGTGCCAGCAGCGAAACCGGGACAGCTACCTACGAGCAGTACTTC. The encoded protein is CASSETGTATYEQYF. The chain combines TRBV2 with TRBJ2-7; 7 bases are shared with TRBD1. The J segment lost 2 bases and the V segment lost 6 bases, leaving 10 bases of the junction unmatched. The CDR3 has 15 residues. The germline V gene has CDR1 SNHLY and CDR2 FYNNEI.

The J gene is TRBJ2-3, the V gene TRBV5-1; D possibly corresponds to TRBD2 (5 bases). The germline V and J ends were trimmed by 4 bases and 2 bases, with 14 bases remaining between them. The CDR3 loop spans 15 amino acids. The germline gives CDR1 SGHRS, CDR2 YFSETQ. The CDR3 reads CASSEDFAATDTQYF. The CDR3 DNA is TGCGCCAGCAGCGAGGACTTTGCAGCCACAGATACGCAGTATTTT.

The CDR3 loop reads CASSQAAQSYNEQFF. The CDR3 DNA is TGTGCCAGCAGCCAAGCGGCACAGTCCTACAATGAGCAGTTCTTC. The rearrangement links TRBV3-1 to TRBJ2-1; the D is unclear. Deletions cut 1 base from V and 1 base from J, with 8 bases between. This CDR3 spans 15 amino acids. CDR1 and CDR2 from the germline V gene are LGHDT and YNNKEL (reference sequence).

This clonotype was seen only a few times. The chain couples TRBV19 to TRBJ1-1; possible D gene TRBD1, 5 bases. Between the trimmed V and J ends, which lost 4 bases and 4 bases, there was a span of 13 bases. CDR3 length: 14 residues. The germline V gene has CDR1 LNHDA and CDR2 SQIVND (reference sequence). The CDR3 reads CASSSITGSTEAFF. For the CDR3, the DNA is TGTGCCAGTAGTAGTATAACAGGATCCACTGAAGCTTTCTTT.

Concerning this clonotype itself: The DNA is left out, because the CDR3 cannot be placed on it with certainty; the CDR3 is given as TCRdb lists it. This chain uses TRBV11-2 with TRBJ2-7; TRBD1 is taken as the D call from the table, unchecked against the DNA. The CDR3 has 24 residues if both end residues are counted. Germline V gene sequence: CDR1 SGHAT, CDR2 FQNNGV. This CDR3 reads CASSFVGLRPYEQYFGPGTRLKTF.

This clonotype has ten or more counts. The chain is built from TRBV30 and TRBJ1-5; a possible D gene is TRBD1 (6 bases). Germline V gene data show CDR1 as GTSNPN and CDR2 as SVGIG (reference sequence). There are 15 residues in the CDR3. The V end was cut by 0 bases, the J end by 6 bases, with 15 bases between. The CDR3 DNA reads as TGTGCCTGGAGTGTACCGGGGGCCTGGGCTCAGCCCCAGCATTTT. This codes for CAWSVPGAWAQPQHF.

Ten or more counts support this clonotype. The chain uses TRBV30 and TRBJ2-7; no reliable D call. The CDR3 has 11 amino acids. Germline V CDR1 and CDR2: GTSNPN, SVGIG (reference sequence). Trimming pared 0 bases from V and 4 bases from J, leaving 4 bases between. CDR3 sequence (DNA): TGTGCCTGGAGTGTACGGTACGAGCAGTACTTC. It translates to CAWSVRYEQYF. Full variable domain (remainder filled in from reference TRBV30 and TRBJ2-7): SQTIHQWPATLVQPVGSPLSLECTVEGTSNPNLYWYRQAAGRGLQLLFYSVGIGQISSEVPQNLSASRPQDRQFILSSKKLLLSDSGFYLCAWSVRYEQYFGPGTRLTVT.

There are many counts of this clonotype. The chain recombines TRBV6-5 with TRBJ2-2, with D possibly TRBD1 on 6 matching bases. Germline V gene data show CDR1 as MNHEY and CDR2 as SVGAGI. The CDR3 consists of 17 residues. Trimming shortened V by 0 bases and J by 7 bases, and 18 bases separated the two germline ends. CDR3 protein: CASSYSKVPGDGGELFF. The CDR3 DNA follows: TGTGCCAGCAGTTACTCGAAGGTCCCAGGGGACGGCGGGGAGCTGTTTTTT.

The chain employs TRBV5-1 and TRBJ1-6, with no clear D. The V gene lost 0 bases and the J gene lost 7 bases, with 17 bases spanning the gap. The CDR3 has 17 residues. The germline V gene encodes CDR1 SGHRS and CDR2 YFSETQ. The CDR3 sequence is CASSLEQIRRRNSPLHF. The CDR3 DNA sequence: TGCGCCAGCAGCTTGGAACAGATTCGCCGTAGAAATTCACCCCTCCACTTT.

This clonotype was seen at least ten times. The CDR3 reads CASSNGTSGQYQETQYF. The CDR3, as DNA: TGTGCCAGCAGCAACGGGACTAGCGGGCAGTACCAAGAGACCCAGTACTTC. This rearrangement joins TRBV11-2 to TRBJ2-5; 12 bases are a match to TRBD2. The CDR3 covers 17 residues. V lost 5 bases, J lost 0 bases, and 7 bases stayed unmatched. Germline CDR1 and CDR2: SGHAT and FQNNGV.

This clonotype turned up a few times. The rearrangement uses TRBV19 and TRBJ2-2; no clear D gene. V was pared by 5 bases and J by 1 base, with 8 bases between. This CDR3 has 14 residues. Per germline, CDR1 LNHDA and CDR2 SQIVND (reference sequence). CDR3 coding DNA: TGTGCCAGTAGTTTGCGGATGAACACCGGGGAGCTGTTTTTT. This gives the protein CASSLRMNTGELFF. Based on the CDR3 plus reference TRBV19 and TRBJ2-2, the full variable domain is DGGITQSPKYLFRKEGQNVTLSCEQNLNHDAMYWYRQDPGQGLRLIYYSQIVNDFQKGDIAEGYSVSREKKESFPLTVTSAQKNPTAFYLCASSLRMNTGELFFGEGSRLTVL.

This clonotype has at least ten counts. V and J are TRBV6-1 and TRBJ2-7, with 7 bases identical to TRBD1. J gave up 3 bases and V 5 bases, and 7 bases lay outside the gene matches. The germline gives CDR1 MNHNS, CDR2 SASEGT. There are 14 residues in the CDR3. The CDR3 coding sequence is TGTGCCAGCAGTCGAGACAGGGTTGGCTACGAGCAGTACTTC. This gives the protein CASSRDRVGYEQYF.

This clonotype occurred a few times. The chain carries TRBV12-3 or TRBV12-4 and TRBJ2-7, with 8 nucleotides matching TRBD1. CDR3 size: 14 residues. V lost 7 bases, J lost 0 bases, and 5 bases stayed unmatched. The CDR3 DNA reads TGTGCCAGCACCGCGGACAGGGCCTCCTACGAGCAGTACTTC. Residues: CASTADRASYEQYF.

In DNA, the CDR3 is TGTGCCAGCAGTGAAGGCGGGAGCGCCGATGAGCAGTTCTTC. As protein: CASSEGGSADEQFF. The chain carries TRBV6-1 and TRBJ2-1; 7 bases line up with TRBD2. The ends lost 1 base at V and 8 bases at J; junction bases unmatched: 5. This CDR3 region has 14 residues. Germline-derived CDR1 and CDR2 are MNHNS and SASEGT.